The 31 T cell receptor beta chains below come from one sample, sequenced in a study of T cell responses to AZD1222 COVID-19 vaccine. Clones were sequenced by immunoSEQ multiplex PCR, and TCRdb holds only the in-frame ones, with some missing. The table records about 120,000 clones, 90% to 95% of them present only once. This material consisted of peripheral blood, taken on day 0 of AZD1222 vaccination. The receptors were gathered from an adult in good health.

The chain has TRBV12-5 and TRBJ1-1; 9 bases are a match to TRBD1. After removal of 1 base from V and 1 base from J, the junction contained 4 bases not matched to a gene. Germline loops: CDR1 LGHNT, CDR2 FRNRAP. The CDR3 covers 16 residues. The DNA for the CDR3 is TGTGCTAGTGGTTTGGACAGGGGGCGCGGGAACACTGAAGCTTTCTTT. It specifies CASGLDRGRGNTEAFF.

This rearrangement joins TRBV12-5 to TRBJ1-2; TRBD1 matches at 8 bases. The germline V gene has CDR1 LGHNT and CDR2 FRNRAP. Trimming removed 1 base from V and 8 bases from J; junction bases left unmatched: 6. The CDR3 length is 14 residues. This chain's CDR3 is CASGLDQGARGYTF. The CDR3, as DNA: TGTGCTAGTGGTTTGGATCAGGGGGCGAGAGGCTACACCTTC.

V is TRBV11-2 and J is TRBJ1-1, with D unresolved. V gave up 4 bases and J gave up 4 bases, with 16 bases separating them. Germline loops: CDR1 SGHAT, CDR2 FQNNGV. The CDR3 has 15 amino acids. CDR3 sequence: CASSSLGQLTTEAFF. CDR3 DNA: TGTGCCAGCAGCTCCTTAGGGCAATTGACCACTGAAGCTTTCTTT.

This clone was recorded once. This chain uses TRBV24-1 with TRBJ1-5; no firm D call. Germline CDR1 KGHDR, CDR2 SFDVKD. The length of the CDR3 is 14 residues. V was cut by 3 bases and J by 4 bases, with 9 bases left in between. CDR3 nucleotides: TGTGCCACCAGTGATCATACACAGAATCAGCCCCAGCATTTT. Its protein product is CATSDHTQNQPQHF.

V usage is TRBV28 and J usage is TRBJ2-4; 9 nucleotides align to TRBD1. CDR1 MDHEN and CDR2 SYDVKM come from the germline V gene. Trimming cost V 5 bases and J 0 bases; bases outside gene matches: 5. The length of the CDR3 is 16 residues. The CDR3 is CASSTSGQGAKNIQYF. In DNA, the CDR3 is TGTGCCAGCAGTACCTCGGGACAGGGAGCCAAAAACATTCAGTACTTC.

The J gene is TRBJ2-2, the V gene TRBV19; TRBD2 matches at 13 bases. The CDR3 is 15 amino acids. Germline CDR1 and CDR2: LNHDA and SQIVND (reference sequence). Trimming removed 5 bases from V and 7 bases from J; junction bases left unmatched: 4. The CDR3 loop is CASSARLAGGGELFF. For the CDR3, the DNA is TGTGCCAGTAGTGCCCGACTAGCGGGAGGCGGGGAGCTGTTTTTT.

The gene calls are TRBV7-2 and TRBJ1-5; unclear D gene. V lost 5 bases, J lost 2 bases, and 10 bases lay in between. Germline V gene sequence: CDR1 SGHTA, CDR2 FQGNSA. This CDR3 is built from 14 residues. CDR3 in amino acids: CASSPDLGNQPQHF. DNA of the CDR3: TGTGCCAGCAGCCCGGACCTCGGCAATCAGCCCCAGCATTTT.

This clone has just one count. The V call is TRBV27, the J call TRBJ1-6; 9 bases map to TRBD1. Germline V gene lookup returns CDR1 MNHEY and CDR2 SMNVEV (reference sequence). CDR3 length equals 14 residues. V gave up 5 bases and J gave up 9 bases; unmatched junction bases: 5. Written as DNA, the CDR3 is TGTGCCAGCAGTCCGGGACAGGGAGGTTCACCCCTCCACTTT. Its protein product is CASSPGQGGSPLHF.

The chain is built from TRBV7-3 and TRBJ1-6; no clear D gene. The V gene lost 2 bases and the J gene lost 7 bases, with 6 bases spanning the gap. Germline V lookup: CDR1 SGHTA, CDR2 FQGTGA. This CDR3 is 13 amino acids long. In DNA, the CDR3 is TGTGCCAGCAGCTTAGAGGGAAATTCACCCCTCCACTTT. Translation gives CASSLEGNSPLHF.

This chain uses TRBV18 with TRBJ1-2; TRBD1 might be the D (6 bases). CDR3 length: 15 amino acids. Trimming cost V 5 bases and J 2 bases, with 15 bases left between them. The germline V gene has CDR1 KGHSH and CDR2 LQKENI. CDR3 in amino acids: CASSGLQGRNYGYTF. The CDR3 region has the DNA TGTGCCAGCTCAGGGCTCCAGGGGCGCAACTATGGCTACACCTTC.

The chain has TRBV19 and TRBJ1-1, with D uncertain. Trimming removed 8 bases at V and 7 bases at J, with 14 bases between. Germline V CDR1 and CDR2: LNHDA, SQIVND (reference sequence). The CDR3 has 12 amino acids. CDR3 sequence: CASPDLSGEAFF. The DNA for the CDR3 is TGTGCCAGTCCCGACCTAAGTGGTGAAGCTTTCTTT.

This rearrangement joins TRBV3-1 (or the pseudogene TRBV3-2) to TRBJ2-2; D is possibly TRBD1 or TRBD2 (5 bases each). Trimming shortened V by 4 bases and J by 0 bases, and 18 bases separated the two germline ends. Germline CDR1 is LGHDT and CDR2 is YNNKEL (reference sequence). This CDR3 has 18 residues. The CDR3 region has the DNA TGTGCCAGCAGCCTTACTGTCCGGGACGCCACGAACACCGGGGAGCTGTTTTTT. Translated: CASSLTVRDATNTGELFF.

Concerning this clone itself: The junction and the germline gene differ at one end; a read error may be behind it. This rearrangement joins TRBV15 to TRBJ2-1; TRBD2 agrees at 10 bases. CDR1 and CDR2 from the germline V gene are LNHNV and YYDKDF (reference sequence). There are 15 residues in the CDR3. The CDR3 region has the DNA TGTGCCACCAGCAGAGCCCCTAGCGGGAGAACCGAGATGCTCTTC. It encodes CATSRAPSGRTEMLF.

This sequence joins TRBV5-1 and TRBJ2-7; no clear D gene. Germline V gene sequence: CDR1 SGHRS, CDR2 YFSETQ. V gave up 4 bases and J gave up 6 bases, with 17 bases separating them. This CDR3 is built from 14 residues. Here the CDR3 reads CASSPAASSSEQYF. CDR3 nucleotide sequence: TGCGCCAGCAGCCCGGCCGCTAGTTCTTCCGAGCAGTACTTC.

CDR3 sequence (DNA): TGTGCCAGCAGCCGGGCAAATGAGCAGTTCTTC. Protein: CASSRANEQFF. The rearrangement joins TRBV3-1 (or the pseudogene TRBV3-2) to TRBJ2-1, with D unclear. V shed 4 bases and J shed 7 bases, with 5 bases lying between them. The CDR3 covers 11 residues. Germline V gives CDR1 LGHDT, CDR2 YNNKEL (reference sequence).

The chain joins TRBV27 to TRBJ1-1, with D maybe TRBD1 (5 bases). The V and J ends lost 1 base and 4 bases respectively, with 10 bases between them. CDR3 size: 14 residues. Per the germline V gene, CDR1 is MNHEY and CDR2 is SMNVEV (reference sequence). CDR3 nucleotides: TGTGCCAGCAGTTTATTCCCGGGGACCACTGAAGCTTTCTTT. Its translation is CASSLFPGTTEAFF.

The V call is TRBV5-1, the J call TRBJ1-5; 7 bases are a match to TRBD1. This CDR3 spans 17 amino acids. Germline CDR1 reads SGHRS; CDR2 reads YFSETQ. V lost 5 bases to trimming and J lost 0 bases; unmatched junction nucleotides: 11. The CDR3 loop reads CASSPVRDSYSNQPQHF. The CDR3, as DNA: TGCGCCAGCAGTCCGGTACGGGACAGCTATAGCAATCAGCCCCAGCATTTT.

This sequence joins TRBV18 and TRBJ1-2, with a weak D call TRBD1 (6 bases). The CDR3 loop spans 14 amino acids. Germline CDR1 reads KGHSH; CDR2 reads LQKENI. The V end lost 3 bases, the J end lost 3 bases, and 11 bases lay between the germline ends. The CDR3 bases are TGTGCCAGCTCACCCTTCCGGACAGACTATGGCTACACCTTC. It codes for CASSPFRTDYGYTF.

V gene TRBV2 combines with J gene TRBJ1-2, with 7 bases fitting TRBD1. With V trimmed by 8 bases and J by 1 base, 10 bases remained unmatched. This CDR3 spans 15 amino acids. The germline V gene has CDR1 SNHLY and CDR2 FYNNEI. The CDR3 sequence is CASSSDRAINYGYTF. The CDR3 region has the DNA TGTGCCAGCTCTAGCGACAGGGCCATTAACTATGGCTACACCTTC.

The J gene is TRBJ2-1, the V gene TRBV12-5, with TRBD2 as a possible D gene (5 bases). The CDR3 consists of 13 residues. The V and J ends lost 8 bases and 2 bases respectively, with 10 bases between them. Per germline, CDR1 LGHNT and CDR2 FRNRAP. CDR3 DNA: TGTGCTAGTAGCGGTTTGGCCTACAATGAGCAGTTCTTC. This sequence encodes CASSGLAYNEQFF. The variable domain in full, with the rest retrieved from reference TRBV12-5 and TRBJ2-1, is DARVTQTPRHKVTEMGQEVTMRCQPILGHNTVFWYRQTMMQGLELLAYFRNRAPLDDSGMPKDRFSAEMPDATLATLKIQPSEPRDSAVYFCASSGLAYNEQFFGPGTRLTVL.

The chain is built from TRBV19 and TRBJ1-5, with D perhaps TRBD1 (6 bases). Germline V gene sequence: CDR1 LNHDA, CDR2 SQIVND (reference sequence). V was cut by 5 bases and J by 0 bases, with 8 bases left in between. The CDR3 has 14 amino acids. The CDR3: CASSLQGSNQPQHF. In DNA, the CDR3 is TGTGCCAGTAGTCTACAGGGTAGCAATCAGCCCCAGCATTTT. Based on the CDR3 plus reference TRBV19 and TRBJ1-5, the full variable domain is DGGITQSPKYLFRKEGQNVTLSCEQNLNHDAMYWYRQDPGQGLRLIYYSQIVNDFQKGDIAEGYSVSREKKESFPLTVTSAQKNPTAFYLCASSLQGSNQPQHFGDGTRLSIL.

J is TRBJ1-2 and V is TRBV2, with 11 bases lining up with TRBD1. The CDR3 totals 16 residues. Trimming took 10 bases from V and 0 from J; bases not matched to a gene: 10. Germline V lookup: CDR1 SNHLY, CDR2 FYNNEI. In nucleotides, the CDR3 is TGTGCCAACGAGGACAGGGGGCCGTTAGCTAACTATGGCTACACCTTC. Amino acids: CANEDRGPLANYGYTF.

This clone came up a few times. J is TRBJ2-7 and V is TRBV12-5, with D unresolved. The CDR3 length is 16 residues. Germline CDR1 and CDR2: LGHNT and FRNRAP. V lost 0 bases to trimming and J lost 0 bases, with 12 bases between them. As DNA, the CDR3 is TGTGCTAGTGGTTTGGTAAGGAGCACTTCCTCCTACGAGCAGTACTTC. As protein: CASGLVRSTSSYEQYF.

The chain combines TRBV7-2 with TRBJ1-5; 7 bases are a match to TRBD1. Germline V lookup: CDR1 SGHTA, CDR2 FQGNSA. V lost 5 bases and J lost 2; bases outside the gene matches: 3. The CDR3 consists of 14 residues. This CDR3 reads CASSVQGRNQPQHF. The CDR3 DNA reads as TGTGCCAGCAGCGTACAGGGGCGCAATCAGCCCCAGCATTTT.

This chain uses TRBV6-5 with TRBJ1-5, with TRBD1 matching over 7 bases. This CDR3 contains 15 residues. Trimming took 7 bases from V and 6 from J; bases not matched to a gene: 12. Germline CDR1 and CDR2: MNHEY and SVGAGI. The chain's CDR3 is CASIQGGGGSQPQHF. The CDR3 bases are TGTGCCAGCATTCAAGGGGGAGGGGGCAGTCAGCCCCAGCATTTT.

The rearrangement joins TRBV10-3 to TRBJ2-7; 9 bases line up with TRBD1. From germline, CDR1 is ENHRY and CDR2 SYGVKD. The CDR3 has 12 amino acids. V lost 9 bases, J lost 5 bases, and 5 bases stayed unmatched. The CDR3: CAIGQGFDEQYF. CDR3 bases: TGTGCCATAGGACAGGGGTTCGACGAGCAGTACTTC.

This chain links TRBV9 with TRBJ1-2; D is perhaps TRBD1 (5 bases). CDR3 size: 13 residues. Germline V CDR1 and CDR2: SGDLS, YYNGEE. The V end lost 2 bases, the J end lost 4 bases, and 9 bases lay between the germline ends. Here the CDR3 reads CASSVGQSYGYTF. Here the CDR3 DNA reads TGTGCCAGCAGCGTGGGGCAGTCCTATGGCTACACCTTC.

V gene TRBV5-6 combines with J gene TRBJ2-1, with TRBD2 matching over 7 bases. This CDR3 contains 14 residues. The V gene end was trimmed by 0 bases and the J gene end by 7 bases; junction bases not matched to a gene: 4. The germline CDR1 and CDR2 sequences are SGHDT and YYEEEE. CDR3 sequence reads: CASSLGGSRNEQFF. The DNA of the CDR3 is TGTGCCAGCAGCTTGGGCGGGAGTAGGAATGAGCAGTTCTTC.

There are a few counts of this clone. V usage is TRBV19 and J usage is TRBJ1-6, with D perhaps TRBD1 (5 bases). The germline V and J ends were trimmed by 5 bases and 7 bases, with 18 bases remaining between them. The CDR3 totals 16 residues. Germline V CDR1 and CDR2: LNHDA, SQIVND (reference sequence). In DNA, the CDR3 is TGTGCCAGTAGTTTTGGAGCCGGGACCCAGAATTCACCCCTCCACTTT. The encoded protein is CASSFGAGTQNSPLHF.

This rearrangement joins TRBV7-2 to TRBJ1-5, with D uncertain. CDR3 length: 13 amino acids. V dropped 4 bases and J dropped 8 bases, with 12 bases sitting between them. In germline, CDR1 is SGHTA, CDR2 FQGNSA. The CDR3 nucleotides are TGTGCCAGCAGCTCCTGGGTGGAGGAGCCCCAGCATTTT. Residues: CASSSWVEEPQHF.

This rearrangement joins TRBV4-1 to TRBJ1-2, with D unclear. The CDR3 has 15 amino acids. Trimming took 3 bases from V and 8 from J, leaving 19 bases between them. Germline lookup yields CDR1 MGHRA and CDR2 YSYEKL. The CDR3 spells CASSQSNGGVPGYTF. The CDR3 region has the DNA TGCGCCAGCAGCCAGAGCAACGGCGGCGTGCCAGGCTACACCTTC.